These 10 T cell receptor beta chains came from one sample sequenced in a study of human T cells and chemical hapten exposure. TCRdb independently ran MiXCR on the RACE reads; one entry per CDR3 protein. The sample yields 95,000 to 150,000 distinct CDR3 sequences, approximately 10% seen once. Sample time point: patch test 3, about 24 weeks after DPC sensitization. Indicated treatment: therapeutic diphenylcyclopropenone sensitization with weekly scalp DPC. This material consisted of whole blood, taken in connection with sensitization to the hapten diphenylcyclopropenone (DPC). Every receptor here comes from a woman between 50 and 59 years old with alopecia areata. Some clones in this sample may be carry-over from other donors' samples.

The chain joins TRBV28 to TRBJ2-7; TRBD2 matches 10 bases. Germline-derived CDR1 and CDR2 are MDHEN and SYDVKM. J lost 7 bases, V lost 4 bases, and 1 base had no gene match. The CDR3 is made up of 12 amino acids. CDR3 loop: CASSSTSGEQYF. CDR3 coding DNA: TGTGCCAGCAGTTCGACTAGCGGGGAGCAGTACTTC.

In its sample, this clonotype was seen a few times. This rearrangement joins TRBV4-2 to TRBJ1-2; a possible D gene is TRBD1 (5 bases). V lost 4 bases and J 3 bases, leaving 21 bases between the germline ends. From germline, CDR1 is LGHNA and CDR2 YNFKEQ. The CDR3 length is 17 residues. Written as DNA, the CDR3 is TGTGCCAGCAGCCCCCAACGTCAGGGCCAGGCCCACTATGGCTACACCTTC. Its protein product is CASSPQRQGQAHYGYTF.

The rearrangement links TRBV27 to TRBJ2-1; D is perhaps TRBD2 (5 bases). The V gene lost 5 bases and the J gene lost 8 bases, with 19 bases spanning the gap. CDR1 is MNHEY and CDR2 is SMNVEV in the germline V gene (reference sequence). The CDR3 runs 15 residues. The CDR3 region has the DNA TGTGCCAGCAGTCCCCGGATCCCCCCGGAGGATGAGCAGTTCTTC. This sequence encodes CASSPRIPPEDEQFF.

A few counts support this clonotype. J is TRBJ2-3 and V is TRBV5-1, with no clear D. V was pared by 0 bases and J by 6 bases, with 14 bases between. This CDR3 spans 15 amino acids. The germline CDR1 and CDR2 sequences are SGHRS and YFSETQ. The CDR3 here is CASSLALGPGDTQYF. The CDR3 DNA reads TGCGCCAGCAGCTTGGCCTTAGGGCCCGGCGATACGCAGTATTTT.

This chain links TRBV11-2 with TRBJ2-7, with unresolved D. Germline values: CDR1 SGHAT, CDR2 FQNNGV. This CDR3 contains 13 residues. Trimming shortened V by 0 bases and J by 1 base, and 4 bases separated the two germline ends. Here the CDR3 reads CASSLEGSYEQYF. The DNA of the CDR3 is TGTGCCAGCAGCTTAGAGGGATCCTACGAGCAGTACTTC. Based on the CDR3 plus reference TRBV11-2 and TRBJ2-7, the full variable domain is EAGVAQSPRYKIIEKRQSVAFWCNPISGHATLYWYQQILGQGPKLLIQFQNNGVVDDSQLPKDRFSAERLKGVDSTLKIQPAKLEDSAVYLCASSLEGSYEQYFGPGTRLTVT.

The chain carries TRBV19 and TRBJ1-5, with 7 bases that match TRBD1. Germline V gene data show CDR1 as LNHDA and CDR2 as SQIVND (reference sequence). This CDR3 comprises 13 residues. V gave up 8 bases and J gave up 3 bases; unmatched junction bases: 4. The chain's CDR3 is CASRQGYNQPQHF. CDR3 in DNA: TGTGCCAGTCGACAGGGCTACAATCAGCCCCAGCATTTT.

Notes on this clonotype: Lacking the conserved final phenylalanine or tryptophan, this CDR3 likely reflects a read error. The chain joins TRBV4-1 to TRBJ2-1; D is ambiguous. Germline values: CDR1 MGHRA, CDR2 YSYEKL. This CDR3 is 12 amino acids long. The germline V and J ends were trimmed by 0 bases and 10 bases, with 7 bases remaining between them. The CDR3 DNA sequence: TGCGCCAGCAGCCAAGATTCGGTAGAGCAGTTCTTA. Translating it yields CASSQDSVEQFL.

Ten or more counts support this clonotype. The genes are TRBV29-1 and TRBJ2-2; D might be TRBD2 (5 bases). Trimming left V 1 base short and J 5 bases short, with 5 bases between. Germline V gene lookup returns CDR1 SQVTM and CDR2 ANQGSEA. CDR3 size: 12 residues. The chain's CDR3 is CSVEGGTGELFF. CDR3 nucleotide sequence: TGCAGCGTTGAAGGCGGGACCGGGGAGCTGTTTTTT.

Details on this clonotype: One end of the junction fails to match germline, which may point to a read error. The gene calls are TRBV9 and TRBJ2-2; D ambiguous. Germline CDR1 and CDR2: SGDLS and YYNGEE. This CDR3 is built from 12 residues. This CDR3 reads CVSSVLSGELFF. The DNA for the CDR3 is TGTGTCAGCAGCGTTCTAAGCGGGGAGCTGTTTTTT.

The chain couples TRBV6-6 to TRBJ2-2, with 12 bases fitting TRBD2. Looked up from germline, CDR1 is MNHNY and CDR2 is SVGAGI (reference sequence). V dropped 7 bases and J dropped 7; count of bases not matched to a gene: 10. There are 16 residues in the CDR3. CDR3 coding DNA: TGTGCCAGCACCATCTGGACTAGCGGGGCCCTCGGGGAGCTGTTTTTT. This sequence encodes CASTIWTSGALGELFF.